This TCR beta chain was sequenced for a study of technical replicates of blood from a handful of donors. TCRdb's copy holds only in-frame clones and misses some; the assay was immunoSEQ multiplex PCR. This table holds tens of thousands of clones, just under 97% found once. The CDR3 has 13 amino acids. With V trimmed by 7 bases and J by 6 bases, 9 bases remained unmatched. The germline CDR1 and CDR2 sequences are SNHLY and FYNNEI. The genes are TRBV2 and TRBJ2-7; 7 bases are shared with TRBD1. This sequence was found in a human donor in good health. Material for sequencing was T cells isolated from PBMCs. In DNA, the CDR3 is TGTGCCAGCAAGATCGACAGGGCCGGCGAGCAGTACTTC. This encodes CASKIDRAGEQYF.